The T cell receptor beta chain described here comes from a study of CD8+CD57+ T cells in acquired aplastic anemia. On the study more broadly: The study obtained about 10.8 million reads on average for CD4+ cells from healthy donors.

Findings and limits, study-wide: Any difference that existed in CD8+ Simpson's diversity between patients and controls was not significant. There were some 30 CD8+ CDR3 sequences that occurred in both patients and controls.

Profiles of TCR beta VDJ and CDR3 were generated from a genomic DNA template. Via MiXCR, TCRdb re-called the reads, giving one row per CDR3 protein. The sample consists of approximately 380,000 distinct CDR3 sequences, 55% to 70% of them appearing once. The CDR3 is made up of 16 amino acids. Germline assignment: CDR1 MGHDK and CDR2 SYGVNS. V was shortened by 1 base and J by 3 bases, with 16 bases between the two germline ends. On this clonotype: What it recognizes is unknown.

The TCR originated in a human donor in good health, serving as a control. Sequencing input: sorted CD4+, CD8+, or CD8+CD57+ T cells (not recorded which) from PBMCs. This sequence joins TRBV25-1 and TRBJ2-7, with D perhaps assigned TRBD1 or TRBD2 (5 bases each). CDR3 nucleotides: TGTGCCAGCAGTGAATCGGGGCTAGCCCATAACTACGAGCAGTACTTC. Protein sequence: CASSESGLAHNYEQYF.